The 7 T cell receptor beta chains given below trace back to one sample, sequenced in a study of T cells in Graves' hyperthyroidism and ophthalmopathy. What was amplified from RNA transcripts were TCR beta CDR3 regions. The TCR CDR3 was amplified in a first-round RT-PCR using the HTBI primer set. TCRdb re-analysed the multiplex PCR reads in MiXCR, keeping a single row per CDR3 protein. The repertoire consists of approximately 320,000 distinct CDR3 sequences, with roughly 15% occurring once and the leading ten covering 33%. Material for sequencing was blood. The receptors originated from a man younger than 40 with Graves' hyperthyroidism.

This rearrangement joins TRBV3-1 to TRBJ2-5; 7 nucleotides align to TRBD1. CDR1 LGHDT and CDR2 YNNKEL come from the germline V gene (reference sequence). The CDR3 loop spans 13 amino acids. J gave up 4 bases and V 6 bases, and 5 bases lay outside the gene matches. The chain's CDR3 is CASRRQGGETQYF. For the CDR3, the DNA is TGTGCCAGCAGAAGACAGGGCGGAGAGACCCAGTACTTC.

Ten or more counts support this clonotype. The rearrangement uses TRBV6-1 and TRBJ1-1; D not certain. Germline lookup yields CDR1 MNHNS and CDR2 SASEGT. V lost 8 bases and J lost 0, with 16 bases in between. The CDR3 consists of 15 residues. As DNA, the CDR3 is TGTGCCAGCTCGGTGGGATGGTCCATGAACACTGAAGCTTTCTTT. Amino acids: CASSVGWSMNTEAFF.

This clonotype was counted only a few times. This rearrangement joins TRBV15 to TRBJ1-5; 9 positions match TRBD1. Germline values: CDR1 LNHNV, CDR2 YYDKDF (reference sequence). V lost 4 bases and J lost 6; bases outside the gene matches: 7. CDR3 length equals 15 residues. In DNA, the CDR3 is TGTGCCACCAGCACGTTGGGACAGGGTCCTCAGCCCCAGCATTTT. This sequence encodes CATSTLGQGPQPQHF.

There are many counts of this clonotype. V and J are TRBV28 and TRBJ2-1; D is tentatively TRBD1 or TRBD2 (6 bases each). V lost 5 bases, J lost 6 bases, and 17 bases lay in between. The CDR3 extends over 15 amino acids. Germline-derived CDR1 and CDR2 are MDHEN and SYDVKM. CDR3 sequence: CASSLGGSGSNEQFF. CDR3 in DNA: TGTGCCAGCAGTCTAGGGGGGAGTGGGAGCAATGAGCAGTTCTTC.

This clonotype has just a few counts. The chain couples TRBV29-1 to TRBJ1-5; TRBD1 is a possible D gene (5 bases). From germline, CDR1 is SQVTM and CDR2 ANQGSEA. This CDR3 contains 12 residues. V was trimmed by 6 bases and J by 3 bases, leaving 9 bases between them. CDR3 sequence reads: CSVGDLNQPQHF. CDR3 nucleotide sequence: TGCAGCGTGGGGGACCTCAATCAGCCCCAGCATTTT.

This clonotype was seen at least ten times. The V call is TRBV28, the J call TRBJ2-7, with 7 bases that match TRBD1. The germline CDR1 and CDR2 sequences are MDHEN and SYDVKM. Losses at the gene ends were 5 bases for V and 5 bases for J; bases not matched to a gene: 12. This CDR3 is 15 amino acids long. This CDR3 is CASSPEKGAKNEQYF. Written as DNA, the CDR3 is TGTGCCAGCAGTCCAGAAAAGGGGGCTAAGAACGAGCAGTACTTC.

The genes are TRBV28 and TRBJ2-7; 10 bases align to TRBD1. V was pared by 3 bases and J by 2 bases, with 10 bases of the junction left unmatched. There are 17 residues in the CDR3. Per germline, CDR1 MDHEN and CDR2 SYDVKM. CDR3 in DNA: TGTGCCAGCAGTTTGGGACAGGGGATAGAGCGGACCTACGAGCAGTACTTC. Translating it yields CASSLGQGIERTYEQYF.